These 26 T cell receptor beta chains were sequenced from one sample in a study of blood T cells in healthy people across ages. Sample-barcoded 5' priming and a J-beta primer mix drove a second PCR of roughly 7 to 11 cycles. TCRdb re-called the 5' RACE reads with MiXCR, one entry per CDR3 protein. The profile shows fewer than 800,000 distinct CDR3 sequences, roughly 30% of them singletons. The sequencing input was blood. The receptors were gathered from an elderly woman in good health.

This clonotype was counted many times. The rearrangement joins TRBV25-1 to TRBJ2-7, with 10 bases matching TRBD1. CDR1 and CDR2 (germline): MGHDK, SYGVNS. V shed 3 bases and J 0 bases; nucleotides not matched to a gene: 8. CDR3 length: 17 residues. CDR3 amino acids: CASSDRRQGASSYEQYF. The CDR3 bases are TGTGCCAGCAGTGACCGGCGACAGGGGGCTTCCTCCTACGAGCAGTACTTC.

The CDR3 loop is CASSPYDDSYEQYF. CDR3 in DNA: TGCGCCAGCAGTCCCTACGATGACAGCTACGAGCAGTACTTC. The chain combines TRBV5-1 with TRBJ2-7, with D possibly matching TRBD1 (5 bases). The CDR3 runs 14 residues. Germline loops: CDR1 SGHRS, CDR2 YFSETQ. The ends were cut back, 5 bases at V and 3 bases at J, with 15 bases in the middle.

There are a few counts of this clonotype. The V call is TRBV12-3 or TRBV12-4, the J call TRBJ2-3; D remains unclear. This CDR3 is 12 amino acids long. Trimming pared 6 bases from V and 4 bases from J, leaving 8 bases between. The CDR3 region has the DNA TGTGCCAGCAGGGTCAACGCAGATACGCAGTATTTT. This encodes CASRVNADTQYF.

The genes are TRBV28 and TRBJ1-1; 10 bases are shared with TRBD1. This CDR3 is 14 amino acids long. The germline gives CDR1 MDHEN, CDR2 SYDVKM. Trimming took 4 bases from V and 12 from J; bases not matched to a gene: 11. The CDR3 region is CASSSGGDRGRTFF. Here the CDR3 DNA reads TGTGCCAGCAGTTCCGGGGGGGACAGGGGACGAACTTTCTTT.

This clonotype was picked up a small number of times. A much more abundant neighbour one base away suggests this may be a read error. The CDR3: CASSFLRDSPYEQYF. The CDR3, as DNA: TGCGCCAGCAGCTTTTTAAGGGACAGTCCCTACGAGCAGTACTTC. This sequence joins TRBV5-1 and TRBJ2-7; TRBD1 agrees at 7 bases. V gave up 2 bases and J gave up 2 bases; unmatched junction bases: 7. The V gene's germline CDR1 is SGHRS and CDR2 YFSETQ. The CDR3 runs 15 residues. Full variable domain (remainder filled in from reference TRBV5-1 and TRBJ2-7): KAGVTQTPRYLIKTRGQQVTLSCSPISGHRSVSWYQQTPGQGLQFLFEYFSETQRNKGNFPGRFSGRQFSNSRSEMNVSTLELGDSALYLCASSFLRDSPYEQYFGPGTRLTVT.

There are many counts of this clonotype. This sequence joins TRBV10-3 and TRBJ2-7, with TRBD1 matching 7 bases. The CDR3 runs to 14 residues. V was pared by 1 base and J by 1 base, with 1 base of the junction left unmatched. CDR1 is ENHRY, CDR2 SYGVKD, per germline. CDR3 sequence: CAISELQGSYEQYF. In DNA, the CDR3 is TGTGCCATCAGTGAGTTACAGGGGTCCTACGAGCAGTACTTC.

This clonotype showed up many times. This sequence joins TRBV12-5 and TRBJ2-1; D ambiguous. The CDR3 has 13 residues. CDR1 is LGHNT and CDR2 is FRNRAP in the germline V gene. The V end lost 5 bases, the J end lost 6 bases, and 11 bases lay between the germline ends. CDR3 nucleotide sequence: TGTGCTAGTGGTCTTGACTCTCTCAATGAGCAGTTCTTC. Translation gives CASGLDSLNEQFF.

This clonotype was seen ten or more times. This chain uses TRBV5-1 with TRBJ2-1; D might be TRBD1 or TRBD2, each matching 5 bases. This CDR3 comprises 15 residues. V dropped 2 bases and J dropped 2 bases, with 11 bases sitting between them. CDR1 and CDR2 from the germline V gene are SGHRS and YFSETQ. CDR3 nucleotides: TGCGCCAGCAGCTTAGGGACCCTCGCCTACAATGAGCAGTTCTTC. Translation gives CASSLGTLAYNEQFF.

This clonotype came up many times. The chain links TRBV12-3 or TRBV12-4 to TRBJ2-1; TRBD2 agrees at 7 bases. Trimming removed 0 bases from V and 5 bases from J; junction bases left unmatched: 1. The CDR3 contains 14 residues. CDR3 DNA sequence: TGTGCCAGCAGTTTAGCGGGACTACACAATGAGCAGTTCTTC. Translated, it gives CASSLAGLHNEQFF.

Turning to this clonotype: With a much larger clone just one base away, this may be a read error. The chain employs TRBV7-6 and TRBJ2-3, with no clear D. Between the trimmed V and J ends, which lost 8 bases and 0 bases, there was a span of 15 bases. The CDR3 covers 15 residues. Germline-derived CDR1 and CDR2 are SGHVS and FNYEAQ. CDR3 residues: CASGYPGQSTDTQYF. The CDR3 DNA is TGTGCCAGCGGCTACCCGGGCCAGAGCACAGATACGCAGTATTTT.

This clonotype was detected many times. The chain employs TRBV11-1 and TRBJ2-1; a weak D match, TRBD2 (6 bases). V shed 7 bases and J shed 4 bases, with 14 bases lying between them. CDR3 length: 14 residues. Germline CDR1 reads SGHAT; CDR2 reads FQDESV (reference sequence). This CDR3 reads CASTRLGSYNEQFF. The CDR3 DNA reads TGTGCCAGCACGAGACTAGGGTCGTACAATGAGCAGTTCTTC.

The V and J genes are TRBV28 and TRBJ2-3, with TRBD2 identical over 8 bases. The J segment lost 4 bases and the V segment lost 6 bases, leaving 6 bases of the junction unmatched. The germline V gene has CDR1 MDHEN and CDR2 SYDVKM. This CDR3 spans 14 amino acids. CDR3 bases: TGTGCCAGCAGACCGGGGGGGAGTGCAGATACGCAGTATTTT. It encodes CASRPGGSADTQYF. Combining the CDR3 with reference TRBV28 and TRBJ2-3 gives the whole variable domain DVKVTQSSRYLVKRTGEKVFLECVQDMDHENMFWYRQDPGLGLRLIYFSYDVKMKEKGDIPEGYSVSREKKERFSLILESASTNQTSMYLCASRPGGSADTQYFGPGTRLTVL.

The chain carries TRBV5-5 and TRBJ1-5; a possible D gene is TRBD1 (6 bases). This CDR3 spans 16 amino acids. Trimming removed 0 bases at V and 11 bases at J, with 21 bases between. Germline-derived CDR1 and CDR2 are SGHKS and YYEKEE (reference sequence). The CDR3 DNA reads TGTGCCAGCAGCTTGGGGCTCGGGGCAGGGGAGAGGGCCCAGCATTTT. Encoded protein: CASSLGLGAGERAQHF.

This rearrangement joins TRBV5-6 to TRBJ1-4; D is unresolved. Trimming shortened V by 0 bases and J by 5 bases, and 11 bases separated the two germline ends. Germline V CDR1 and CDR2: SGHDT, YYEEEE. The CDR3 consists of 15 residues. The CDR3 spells CASSLVARRNEKLFF. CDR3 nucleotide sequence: TGTGCCAGCAGCTTGGTCGCCAGGAGAAATGAAAAACTGTTTTTT.

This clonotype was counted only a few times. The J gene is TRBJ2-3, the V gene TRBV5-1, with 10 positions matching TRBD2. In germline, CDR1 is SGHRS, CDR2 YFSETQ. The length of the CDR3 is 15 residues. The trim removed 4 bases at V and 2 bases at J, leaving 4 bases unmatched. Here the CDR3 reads CASSESGGATDTQYF. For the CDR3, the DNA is TGCGCCAGCAGCGAGAGCGGGGGGGCCACAGATACGCAGTATTTT.

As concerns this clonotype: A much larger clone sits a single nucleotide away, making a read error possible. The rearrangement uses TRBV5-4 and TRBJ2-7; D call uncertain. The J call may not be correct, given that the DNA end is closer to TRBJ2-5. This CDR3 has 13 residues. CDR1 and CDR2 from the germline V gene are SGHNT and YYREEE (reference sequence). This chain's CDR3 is CASSLWLHETQYF. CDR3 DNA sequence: TGTGCCAGCAGCTTGTGGCTACATGAGACCCAGTACTTC.

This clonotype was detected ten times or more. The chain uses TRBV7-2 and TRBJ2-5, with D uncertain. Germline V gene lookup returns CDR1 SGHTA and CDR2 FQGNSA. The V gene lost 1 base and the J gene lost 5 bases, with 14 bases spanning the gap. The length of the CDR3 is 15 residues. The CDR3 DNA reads TGTGCCAGCAGCTTAGGGCTAGTCATGTGGGAGACCCAGTACTTC. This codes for CASSLGLVMWETQYF.

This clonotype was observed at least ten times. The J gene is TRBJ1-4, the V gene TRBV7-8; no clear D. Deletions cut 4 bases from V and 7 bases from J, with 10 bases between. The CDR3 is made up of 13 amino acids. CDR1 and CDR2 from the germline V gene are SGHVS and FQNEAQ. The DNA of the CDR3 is TGTGCCAGCAGCTCAGACTACACTGAAAAACTGTTTTTT. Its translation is CASSSDYTEKLFF.

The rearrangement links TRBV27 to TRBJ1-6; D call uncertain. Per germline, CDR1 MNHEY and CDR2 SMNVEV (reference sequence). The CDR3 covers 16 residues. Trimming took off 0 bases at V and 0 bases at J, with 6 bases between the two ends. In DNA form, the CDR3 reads TGTGCCAGCAGTTTATCGGCGAGCTCCTATAATTCACCCCTCCACTTT. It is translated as CASSLSASSYNSPLHF.

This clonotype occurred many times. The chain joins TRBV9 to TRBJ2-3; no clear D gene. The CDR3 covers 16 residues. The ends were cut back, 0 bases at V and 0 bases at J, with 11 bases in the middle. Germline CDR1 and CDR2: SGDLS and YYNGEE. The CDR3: CASSVAPTISTDTQYF. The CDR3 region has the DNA TGTGCCAGCAGCGTAGCCCCAACTATTAGCACAGATACGCAGTATTTT.

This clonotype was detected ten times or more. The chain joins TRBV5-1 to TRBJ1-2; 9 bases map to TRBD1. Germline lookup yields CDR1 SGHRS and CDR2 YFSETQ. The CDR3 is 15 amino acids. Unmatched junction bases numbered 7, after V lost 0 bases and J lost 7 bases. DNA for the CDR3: TGCGCCAGCAGCTTGGGTGGGACAGGGATCTCTGGCTACACCTTC. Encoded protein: CASSLGGTGISGYTF.

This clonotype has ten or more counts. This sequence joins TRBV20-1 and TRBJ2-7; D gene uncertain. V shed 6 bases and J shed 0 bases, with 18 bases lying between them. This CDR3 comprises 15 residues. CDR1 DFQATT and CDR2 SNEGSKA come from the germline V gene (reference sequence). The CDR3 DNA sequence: TGCAGTGCCAAATCCCCGGCCAGGAGCTCCTACGAGCAGTACTTC. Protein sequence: CSAKSPARSSYEQYF.

For the CDR3, the DNA is TGTGCCAGCAGCTTACAGGGGACTGCGAACACTGAAGCTTTCTTT. This gives the protein CASSLQGTANTEAFF. V gene TRBV7-3 combines with J gene TRBJ1-1, with a possible D match to TRBD1 (6 bases). Germline V CDR1 and CDR2: SGHTA, FQGTGA. The CDR3 consists of 15 residues. With 2 bases removed from V and 1 base from J, the gap between germline ends came to 11 bases.

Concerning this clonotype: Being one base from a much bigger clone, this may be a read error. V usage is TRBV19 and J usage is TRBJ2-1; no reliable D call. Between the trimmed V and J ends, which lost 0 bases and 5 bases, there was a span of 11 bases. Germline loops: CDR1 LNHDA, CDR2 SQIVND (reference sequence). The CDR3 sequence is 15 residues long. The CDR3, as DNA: TGTGCCAGTAGTATAGAATTTGATAGGCACAATGAGCAGTTCTTC. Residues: CASSIEFDRHNEQFF.

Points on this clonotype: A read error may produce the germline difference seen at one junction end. In DNA form, the CDR3 reads TGCGCCAGCGGCTTGGTGTCAGGGGAAGGCTACACCTTC. Translation gives CASGLVSGEGYTF. This chain uses TRBV5-1 with TRBJ1-2; the D gene is possibly TRBD1 (6 bases). The length of the CDR3 is 13 residues. Germline V gene lookup returns CDR1 SGHRS and CDR2 YFSETQ. Using reference TRBV5-1 and TRBJ1-2 for the parts outside the CDR3, the full variable domain is KAGVTQTPRYLIKTRGQQVTLSCSPISGHRSVSWYQQTPGQGLQFLFEYFSETQRNKGNFPGRFSGRQFSNSRSEMNVSTLELGDSALYLCASGLVSGEGYTFGSGTRLTVV.

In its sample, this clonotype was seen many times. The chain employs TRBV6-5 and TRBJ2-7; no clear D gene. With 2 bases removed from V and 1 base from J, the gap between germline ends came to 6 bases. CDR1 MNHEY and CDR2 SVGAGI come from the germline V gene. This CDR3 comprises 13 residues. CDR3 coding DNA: TGTGCCAGCAGTTACGGGAATTCCTACGAGCAGTACTTC. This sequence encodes CASSYGNSYEQYF.